This is a list of T cell receptor beta chains from one sample in a study of blood T cell repertoires in COVID-19. Clones were read by immunoSEQ multiplex PCR, and TCRdb kept only the in-frame ones, dropping some. Here the sample spans around 260,000 clones, about 80% being singletons. Sequencing input: peripheral blood. The receptors stem from a person aged 65 to 85 with COVID-19, enrolled during active disease. The CDR3 runs from the conserved cysteine through the conserved F or W. Each record gives: CDR3 protein, J gene, CDR3 length, clone size, V gene. The listing skips clone size in some rows; elsewhere it reads once, few, many or a size class.

CDR3: CASSRGGSYNEQFF; J: TRBJ2-1; length: 14; size: NA; V: TRBV6-5
CDR3: CASSLLRQGQTGELFF; J: TRBJ2-2; length: 16; size: NA; V: TRBV5-1
CDR3: CASSFIGGRAGGYNEQFF; J: TRBJ2-1; length: 18; size: NA; V: TRBV28
CDR3: CSVLTGGIGELFF; J: TRBJ2-2; length: 13; size: NA; V: TRBV29-1
CDR3: CASSSPGNLAYEQYF; J: TRBJ2-7; length: 15; size: NA; V: TRBV28
CDR3: CASSPRSGGAGGGELFF; J: TRBJ2-2; length: 17; size: NA; V: TRBV4-1
CDR3: CASSLATLTSPDTQYF; J: TRBJ2-3; length: 16; size: NA; V: TRBV5-1
CDR3: CAIRGVGPNTGELFF; J: TRBJ2-2; length: 15; size: NA; V: TRBV10-3
CDR3: CASSESSGRRKFF; J: TRBJ2-1; length: 13; size: NA; V: TRBV2
CDR3: CASKQGMGNWDIQYF; J: TRBJ2-4; length: 15; size: NA; V: TRBV27
CDR3: CASSPTIGQGTNEKLFF; J: TRBJ1-4; length: 17; size: NA; V: TRBV18
CDR3: CASRGRRNTDTQYF; J: TRBJ2-3; length: 14; size: few; V: TRBV18
CDR3: CASSLGDKNQPQHF; J: TRBJ1-5; length: 14; size: NA; V: TRBV7-2
CDR3: CASSVGQARNEQYF; J: TRBJ2-7; length: 14; size: NA; V: TRBV9
CDR3: CASSTTGANSPLHF; J: TRBJ1-6; length: 14; size: NA; V: TRBV19
CDR3: CASSLPLSPEGETQYF; J: TRBJ2-5; length: 16; size: NA; V: TRBV7-9
CDR3: CASSLVGTASYNEQFF; J: TRBJ2-1; length: 16; size: NA; V: TRBV5-4
CDR3: CASSRPGQVSYEQYF; J: TRBJ2-7; length: 15; size: NA; V: TRBV27
CDR3: CASSLGTGLSETQYF; J: TRBJ2-5; length: 15; size: NA; V: TRBV7-6
CDR3: CARGASGAQFF; J: TRBJ2-1; length: 11; size: once; V: TRBV7-9
CDR3: CASSESSSYNEQFF; J: TRBJ2-1; length: 14; size: NA; V: TRBV6-1
CDR3: CASKRQGADNSPLHF; J: TRBJ1-6; length: 15; size: NA; V: TRBV19
CDR3: CASSWSGGALDTQYF; J: TRBJ2-3; length: 15; size: NA; V: TRBV5-4
CDR3: CASTAGRTGVTDTQYF; J: TRBJ2-3; length: 16; size: NA; V: TRBV2
CDR3: CASSQEGRRDTIYF; J: TRBJ1-3; length: 14; size: NA; V: TRBV4-1
CDR3: CASSPTRLAGNEQFF; J: TRBJ2-1; length: 15; size: NA; V: TRBV7-6
CDR3: CASIPLGVNTGELFF; J: TRBJ2-2; length: 15; size: NA; V: TRBV28
CDR3: CASSLFARGPHQPQHF; J: TRBJ1-5; length: 16; size: NA; V: TRBV7-8